Below, one T cell receptor (beta chain) is given with its context. V gave up 10 bases and J gave up 4 bases; unmatched junction bases: 5. The CDR3 runs to 13 residues. The germline V gene has CDR1 SNHLY and CDR2 FYNNEI. The record originates from a study of technical replicates of blood from a handful of donors. Sequencing was performed with immunoSEQ multiplex PCR; in TCRdb, only in-frame clones are kept and a portion is missing. The data contain about 88,000 clones, 85% to 95% of them seen just once; the ten biggest clones take up approximately 0.25%. V usage is TRBV2 and J usage is TRBJ1-1; 11 positions match TRBD1. The clonotype comes from a human donor in good health. Material: T cells isolated from PBMCs. This CDR3 reads CATTGQGGTEAFF. The CDR3 region has the DNA TGTGCCACTACGGGACAGGGGGGCACTGAAGCTTTCTTT.